This TCR beta chain was recovered during a study of cytomegalovirus exposure and HLA in healthy donors. The CDR3 consists of 15 residues. Trimming took 8 bases from V and 6 from J; bases not matched to a gene: 10. Germline CDR1 SGHVS, CDR2 FQNEAQ. Some clones are missing from TCRdb's copy, which holds only in-frame ones; the method was immunoSEQ multiplex PCR. The sample records roughly 200,000 clones, approximately 78% being singletons. V usage is TRBV7-8 and J usage is TRBJ2-7; 13 bases fit TRBD2. Sequenced sample: PBMCs. The sequence derives from a woman aged 25 to 39 in good health and CMV-seronegative. CDR3 sequence: CASGIRTSGSSEQYF. Here the CDR3 DNA reads TGTGCCAGCGGTATAAGGACTAGCGGGAGTTCCGAGCAGTACTTC.